One and the same sample provided the 13 T cell receptor beta chains below, sequenced in a study of T-cell reconstitution after alpha-beta-depleted transplantation in children. Preparation of the TCRbeta library involved a method that used unique molecular identifiers. A single record per CDR3 protein comes from TCRdb applying MiXCR to the PCR reads. Altogether about 78,000 distinct CDR3 sequences are present, around 14% being singletons, with the ten largest covering 25% to 30%. The sequenced sample was PBMCs, mostly from graft donor cells, obtained 180 days after TCRalphabeta/CD19-depleted stem cell transplant. The receptors were sampled from a male patient under 10 years old who had a stem cell transplant for acute lymphoblastic leukemia, so the T cells may come from the graft donor.

This clonotype was observed a handful of times. This chain connects TRBV7-9 to TRBJ2-1; D is possibly TRBD1 (5 bases). This CDR3 contains 12 residues. Germline V lookup: CDR1 SEHNR, CDR2 FQNEAQ (reference sequence). The germline V and J ends were trimmed by 6 bases and 8 bases, with 11 bases remaining between them. For the CDR3, the DNA is TGTGCCAGCAGATGGACCAGGGATGAGCAGTTCTTC. Protein sequence: CASRWTRDEQFF. The full variable domain, in which reference TRBV7-9 and TRBJ2-1 provide the parts outside the CDR3, is DTGVSQNPRHKITKRGQNVTFRCDPISEHNRLYWYRQTLGQGPEFLTYFQNEAQLEKSRLLSDRFSAERPKGSFSTLEIQRTEQGDSAMYLCASRWTRDEQFFGPGTRLTVL.

In its sample, this clonotype was seen many times. This chain uses TRBV20-1 with TRBJ1-1, with no clear D. Looked up from germline, CDR1 is DFQATT and CDR2 is SNEGSKA (reference sequence). The V end was cut by 0 bases, the J end by 8 bases, with 13 bases between. CDR3 size: 13 residues. The CDR3 DNA reads TGCAGTGCTAGAGATTGGTCTGAAGGGGAAGCTTTCTTT. Translating gives CSARDWSEGEAFF.

This clonotype was found a few times. This chain uses TRBV10-3 with TRBJ2-4; D not resolved. Per the germline V gene, CDR1 is ENHRY and CDR2 is SYGVKD. V dropped 10 bases and J dropped 2 bases, with 9 bases sitting between them. This CDR3 spans 12 amino acids. In nucleotides, the CDR3 is TGTGCCACCTCCGGCTCCAAAAACATTCAGTACTTC. Translated: CATSGSKNIQYF.

This clonotype was picked up a small number of times. This chain links TRBV5-5 with TRBJ2-7; TRBD2 is a possible D gene (6 bases). The CDR3 is made up of 12 amino acids. Germline lookup yields CDR1 SGHKS and CDR2 YYEKEE (reference sequence). V lost 4 bases to trimming and J lost 3 bases, with 8 bases between them. The CDR3 DNA reads TGTGCCAGCAGCCCGGGGGTCTACGAGCAGTACTTC. Amino acids: CASSPGVYEQYF.

The chain carries TRBV28 and TRBJ2-2, with D possibly TRBD1 on 6 matching bases. The CDR3 has 14 residues. CDR1 and CDR2 from the germline V gene are MDHEN and SYDVKM. V lost 4 bases, J lost 7 bases, and 13 bases lay in between. The CDR3 protein is CASSSPGAGGELFF. The CDR3 nucleotides read TGTGCCAGCAGTTCTCCAGGGGCGGGCGGGGAGCTGTTTTTT. The full variable domain, completed using reference TRBV28 and TRBJ2-2, is DVKVTQSSRYLVKRTGEKVFLECVQDMDHENMFWYRQDPGLGLRLIYFSYDVKMKEKGDIPEGYSVSREKKERFSLILESASTNQTSMYLCASSSPGAGGELFFGEGSRLTVL.

The genes are TRBV7-6 and TRBJ2-5, with 14 nucleotides matching TRBD2. V was clipped by 3 bases and J by 4 bases; unmatched bases: 1. CDR3 size: 15 residues. Germline V CDR1 and CDR2: SGHVS, FNYEAQ. CDR3 coding DNA: TGTGCCAGCAGCTTCGGACTAGCGGGGGGAGAGACCCAGTACTTC. Its protein product is CASSFGLAGGETQYF.

This clonotype was seen only a few times. The J gene is TRBJ2-7, the V gene TRBV5-7; 7 bases line up with TRBD2. TRBV5-7 is marked as an open reading frame, function uncertain. The J segment lost 1 base and the V segment lost 0 bases, leaving 1 base of the junction unmatched. This CDR3 is 14 amino acids long. The CDR3 DNA reads TGTGCCAGCAGCTTGGGGACTAGGTCCTACGAGCAGTACTTC. Translated, it gives CASSLGTRSYEQYF.

This clonotype was recorded a few times. V and J are TRBV15 and TRBJ2-1, with 15 positions matching TRBD2. The CDR3 extends over 18 amino acids. Per the germline V gene, CDR1 is LNHNV and CDR2 is YYDKDF (reference sequence). The junction had 6 bases not matched to a gene; V was cut back by 6 bases and J by 0 bases. CDR3 in DNA: TGTGCCACCAGGGGACTAGCGGGAGGAACTAGCTCCTACAATGAGCAGTTCTTC. This sequence encodes CATRGLAGGTSSYNEQFF.

This clonotype was counted only a few times. The chain recombines TRBV5-1 with TRBJ2-1; 12 nucleotides agree with TRBD2. The CDR3 is 18 residues long. Germline V gene lookup returns CDR1 SGHRS and CDR2 YFSETQ. Trimming removed 1 base from V and 0 bases from J; junction bases left unmatched: 5. CDR3 nucleotide sequence: TGCGCCAGCAGCTTGATTCTAGCGGGAGGGTCCTCCTACAATGAGCAGTTCTTC. Translation: CASSLILAGGSSYNEQFF.

The chain uses TRBV5-1 and TRBJ2-1; 9 nucleotides agree with TRBD2. There are 18 residues in the CDR3. Germline V CDR1 and CDR2: SGHRS, YFSETQ. After removal of 1 base from V and 4 bases from J, the junction contained 12 bases not matched to a gene. The CDR3 bases are TGCGCCAGCAGCTTGAGGGGGAAGGCTAGCGGGAATTACAATGAGCAGTTCTTC. Amino acid sequence: CASSLRGKASGNYNEQFF.

This clonotype was counted between two and nine times. V is TRBV10-2 and J is TRBJ2-7; 10 nucleotides line up with TRBD1. Germline values: CDR1 WSHSY, CDR2 SAAADI. The V segment lost 0 bases and the J segment 3 bases; nucleotides outside the gene matches: 17. The CDR3 is made up of 20 amino acids. The CDR3 bases are TGCGCCAGCAGTGAGTCGAGACAGGGGGCCGCCCAGGCTAGGGGCTACGAGCAGTACTTC. Protein sequence: CASSESRQGAAQARGYEQYF.

The V gene is TRBV20-1, the J gene TRBJ2-5, with 14 bases matching TRBD2. Trimming took 3 bases from V and 4 from J; bases not matched to a gene: 7. The V gene's germline CDR1 is DFQATT and CDR2 SNEGSKA (reference sequence). This CDR3 has 16 amino acids. CDR3 DNA: TGCAGTGCTAGGACTAGCGGGAGGGCGCTGACAGAGACCCAGTACTTC. It yields the protein CSARTSGRALTETQYF.

This clonotype has ten or more counts. This chain joins TRBV12-3 or TRBV12-4 and TRBJ2-7, with 8 nucleotides matching TRBD2. V was pared by 5 bases and J by 1 base, with 10 bases of the junction left unmatched. The CDR3 covers 16 residues. The chain's CDR3 is CASSPTRTSRSYEQYF. CDR3 sequence (DNA): TGTGCCAGCAGTCCTACAAGGACTAGCAGGTCCTACGAGCAGTACTTC.